This TCR beta chain was identified in a study of blood T cells in healthy people across ages. Broader study findings: It was the long-lived donors that had more naive CD4+ cells and higher diversity than aged donors.

Only a few counts were recorded for this clonotype. What it binds is unknown. Using a J-beta primer mix together with a sample-barcoded 5' primer, a second PCR was run for roughly 7 to 11 cycles. One entry per CDR3 protein results from TCRdb running MiXCR on the 5' RACE reads. The sample shows some 700,000 distinct CDR3 sequences, roughly 44% of them seen only once. The CDR3 is 16 residues long. V lost 5 bases and J lost 5; bases outside the gene matches: 12. CDR1 SGHNT and CDR2 YENEEA come from the germline V gene. Every donor contributed around 10 milliliters of peripheral blood by blood draw. No fewer than 5 micrograms of total RNA were isolated from every sample.

The chain links TRBV11-3 to TRBJ2-1; the match to TRBD2 covers 7 bases. The sequencing sample was made of blood. The sequence came from a woman between 55 and 75 years old in good health. CDR3 sequence reads: CASSPRTSGFHNEQFF. CDR3 in DNA: TGTGCCAGCAGCCCCCGGACTAGTGGTTTTCACAATGAGCAGTTCTTC.